These 21 T cell receptor beta chains were sequenced from one sample in a study of blood T cell repertoires in COVID-19. TCRdb keeps only in-frame clones here, not all; method: immunoSEQ multiplex PCR. The sample comprises some 100,000 clones, around 90% of which are singletons, and just over 2% rests with the top ten. Source material: peripheral blood. All receptors derive from a man in his fifties or sixties with COVID-19, enrolled during active disease.

This chain uses TRBV2 with TRBJ1-2; tentative D call: TRBD1 (5 bases). The V gene's germline CDR1 is SNHLY and CDR2 FYNNEI. V was trimmed by 7 bases and J by 6 bases, leaving 18 bases between them. CDR3 length equals 14 residues. DNA for the CDR3: TGTGCCAGCATTAAAGACCGGACATATCATGGCTACACCTTC. Amino acids: CASIKDRTYHGYTF.

This chain links TRBV10-3 with TRBJ1-2; a weak D match, TRBD1 (6 bases). The CDR3 totals 17 residues. V was shortened by 3 bases and J by 0 bases, with 17 bases between the two germline ends. CDR1 ENHRY and CDR2 SYGVKD come from the germline V gene. CDR3: CAISDPLGAQANYGYTF. The CDR3, as DNA: TGTGCCATCAGTGACCCCTTGGGGGCGCAAGCTAACTATGGCTACACCTTC.

The chain links TRBV19 to TRBJ2-2, with D perhaps matching TRBD1 (5 bases). V shed 5 bases and J shed 7 bases, with 11 bases lying between them. The germline CDR1 and CDR2 sequences are LNHDA and SQIVND (reference sequence). The CDR3 extends over 13 amino acids. This CDR3 is CASSFQGFGELFF. The CDR3 nucleotides read TGTGCCAGTAGTTTTCAGGGATTCGGGGAGCTGTTTTTT.

This clone was seen only a few times. V gene TRBV6-5 combines with J gene TRBJ2-7; D is unclear. Germline V gene lookup returns CDR1 MNHEY and CDR2 SVGAGI. The CDR3 extends over 14 amino acids. Trimming took 0 bases from V and 2 from J, leaving 8 bases between them. CDR3 nucleotides: TGTGCCAGCAGTTACTCGCGACAAACCTACGAGCAGTACTTC. It translates to CASSYSRQTYEQYF.

The chain carries TRBV27 and TRBJ2-5; 10 nucleotides agree with TRBD1. V shed 5 bases, J shed 5 bases, and the junction held 5 bases outside the gene matches. The CDR3 is made up of 14 amino acids. Germline V gene data show CDR1 as MNHEY and CDR2 as SMNVEV (reference sequence). The CDR3 loop is CASSPGQGMETQYF. CDR3 coding DNA: TGTGCCAGCAGTCCGGGACAGGGGATGGAGACCCAGTACTTC.

V and J are TRBV4-1 and TRBJ2-1; tentatively, D is TRBD2 (5 bases). The V end lost 3 bases, the J end lost 7 bases, and 28 bases lay between the germline ends. In germline, CDR1 is MGHRA, CDR2 YSYEKL. The length of the CDR3 is 19 residues. The CDR3 reads CASSHVPRPYGEWGNEQFF. CDR3 DNA sequence: TGCGCCAGCAGCCACGTCCCTAGGCCCTACGGGGAATGGGGAAATGAGCAGTTCTTC.

The rearrangement links TRBV25-1 to TRBJ1-2; D not resolved. CDR1 is MGHDK, CDR2 SYGVNS, per germline. V was cut by 2 bases and J by 2 bases, with 3 bases left in between. The CDR3 spans 12 residues. CDR3 nucleotides: TGTGCCAGCAGTGAAATAAACTATGGCTACACCTTC. It translates to CASSEINYGYTF.

J is TRBJ2-1 and V is TRBV21-1; the table assigns TRBD2, which was not confirmed against the DNA. TRBV21-1 is deemed a pseudogene. This CDR3 contains 15 residues. The CDR3 loop reads CASNNKGSDRDEQFF. DNA of the CDR3: TGTGCCAGCAACAACAAAGGCTCGGATCGGGATGAGCAGTTCTTC.

This chain uses TRBV5-1 with TRBJ2-2; TRBD1 matches 11 bases. V was clipped by 4 bases and J by 7 bases; unmatched bases: 9. Germline CDR1 and CDR2: SGHRS and YFSETQ. The CDR3 length is 16 residues. The CDR3 DNA follows: TGCGCCAGCAGCACACTAGGACAGGGGGCTGGCGGGGAGCTGTTTTTT. Translation gives CASSTLGQGAGGELFF.

The genes are TRBV28 and TRBJ1-6; 7 positions match TRBD1. The V gene's germline CDR1 is MDHEN and CDR2 SYDVKM. V gave up 6 bases and J gave up 10 bases; unmatched junction bases: 9. The CDR3 runs 14 residues. The CDR3 here is CASSLRQGRSPLHF. In DNA form, the CDR3 reads TGTGCCAGCAGCCTAAGACAGGGTCGATCACCCCTCCACTTT.

V usage is TRBV6-5 and J usage is TRBJ2-2, with 9 bases matching TRBD1. V trimming: 6 bases; J trimming: 6 bases; junction bases outside the gene matches: 8. The germline gives CDR1 MNHEY, CDR2 SVGAGI. This CDR3 is 15 amino acids long. The CDR3 coding sequence is TGTGCCAGCAGCCACAGGGGGCGTATGGCCGGGGAGCTGTTTTTT. It specifies CASSHRGRMAGELFF.

The rearrangement uses TRBV21-1 and TRBJ2-5; TRBD2 reflects the table's D call only, with no check against the DNA. TRBV21-1 is annotated as a pseudogene. This CDR3 contains 13 residues. The CDR3 reads CAIQWGLEETQYF. The CDR3 DNA follows: TGTGCCATTCAGTGGGGACTAGAAGAGACCCAGTACTTC.

CDR3 nucleotides: TGTGCCAGCAGATATCCAGGGTCCGGCCAGCCCCAGCATTTT. It encodes CASRYPGSGQPQHF. The V call is TRBV6-5, the J call TRBJ1-5; possibly TRBD1 for D (5 bases). V gave up 6 bases and J gave up 7 bases, with 16 bases separating them. CDR1 and CDR2 (germline): MNHEY, SVGAGI. The CDR3 runs to 14 residues.

The chain uses TRBV6-5 and TRBJ1-4, with D possibly TRBD1 on 5 matching bases. The CDR3 has 14 residues. Germline V CDR1 and CDR2: MNHEY, SVGAGI. Trimming took 4 bases from V and 8 from J, leaving 14 bases between them. The CDR3 DNA reads as TGTGCCAGCAGTTTGGGCCCAGGGAACGAAAAACTGTTTTTT. Translating it yields CASSLGPGNEKLFF.

The V and J genes are TRBV30 and TRBJ1-6; maybe TRBD1 (6 bases). The CDR3 has 16 amino acids. In germline, CDR1 is GTSNPN, CDR2 SVGIG (reference sequence). The ends were cut back, 2 bases at V and 7 bases at J, with 18 bases in the middle. The CDR3 bases are TGTGCCTGGAGTCTGGAGGGGGGGCATAGGAATTCACCCCTCCACTTT. Its translation is CAWSLEGGHRNSPLHF.

The V call is TRBV27, the J call TRBJ2-7, with D possibly matching TRBD2 (6 bases). This CDR3 has 13 residues. CDR1 is MNHEY and CDR2 is SMNVEV in the germline V gene (reference sequence). Trimming took off 6 bases at V and 2 bases at J, with 11 bases between the two ends. This CDR3 is CASRGGSTYEQYF. The CDR3 coding sequence is TGTGCCAGCAGGGGGGGATCCACCTACGAGCAGTACTTC.

The J gene is TRBJ2-1, the V gene TRBV7-9, with a tentative D call TRBD2 (6 bases). The CDR3 is made up of 13 amino acids. Germline V CDR1 and CDR2: SEHNR, FQNEAQ (reference sequence). V shed 6 bases and J shed 7 bases, with 13 bases lying between them. CDR3 in amino acids: CASSENRGNEQFF. The CDR3 coding sequence is TGTGCCAGCAGTGAAAACCGGGGGAATGAGCAGTTCTTC.

In DNA form, the CDR3 reads TGTGCCAGCAGTTTAGCAGGGATGAACACTGAAGCTTTCTTT. This codes for CASSLAGMNTEAFF. The J gene is TRBJ1-1, the V gene TRBV28; perhaps TRBD1 as D (5 bases). The CDR3 is 14 amino acids. Trimming shortened V by 2 bases and J by 0 bases, and 7 bases separated the two germline ends. Germline V CDR1 and CDR2: MDHEN, SYDVKM.

The chain has TRBV25-1 and TRBJ2-3; 10 nucleotides match TRBD2. The CDR3 has 17 residues. V trimming: 5 bases; J trimming: 0 bases; junction bases outside the gene matches: 8. CDR1 MGHDK and CDR2 SYGVNS come from the germline V gene. The chain's CDR3 is CASSSFQLAGSTDTQYF. The CDR3 nucleotides are TGTGCCAGCAGTAGTTTTCAACTAGCGGGGAGCACAGATACGCAGTATTTT. Together with reference TRBV25-1 and TRBJ2-3, the CDR3 gives the full variable domain: EADIYQTPRYLVIGTGKKITLECSQTMGHDKMYWYQQDPGMELHLIHYSYGVNSTEKGDLSSESTVSRIRTEHFPLTLESARPSHTSQYLCASSSFQLAGSTDTQYFGPGTRLTVL.

This chain connects TRBV6-1 to TRBJ2-7, with 7 bases fitting TRBD2. This CDR3 has 14 amino acids. The trim removed 6 bases at V and 4 bases at J, leaving 9 bases unmatched. Germline assignment: CDR1 MNHNS and CDR2 SASEGT. In DNA form, the CDR3 reads TGTGCCAGCAGCACCCCCGGGACTACGTACGAGCAGTACTTC. Protein product: CASSTPGTTYEQYF.

J is TRBJ2-2 and V is TRBV9, with D perhaps TRBD2 (5 bases). The CDR3 sequence is 14 residues long. Germline loops: CDR1 SGDLS, CDR2 YYNGEE. V lost 3 bases, J lost 4 bases, and 10 bases lay in between. The CDR3 sequence: CASSGRESTGELFF. The CDR3 region has the DNA TGTGCCAGCAGCGGTCGGGAAAGCACCGGGGAGCTGTTTTTT.